One and the same sample provided the 14 T cell receptor beta chains below, sequenced in a study of regulatory T cells in long-lasting Graves disease. Time point in this sample: persistent/refractory GD, antithyroid drugs over 5 years with positive TRAb. TCR sequences were obtained from RNA taken from PBMCs. Library construction for TCR beta used iRepertoire HTBI primers and Arm-PCR of CDR3 regions. From the multiplex PCR reads, TCRdb called clonotypes with MiXCR, one entry per CDR3 protein. The profile shows some 370,000 distinct CDR3 sequences, approximately 23% of them singletons. The material was peripheral blood mononuclear cells (PBMCs), obtained when the disease was refractory, from a patient treated with antithyroid drugs. The source of these receptors is a middle-aged woman with Graves disease.

This clonotype has a count of ten or more. The chain uses TRBV12-3 or TRBV12-4 and TRBJ1-4, with TRBD1 matching over 8 bases. This CDR3 has 14 residues. J was trimmed by 8 bases and V by 2 bases; bases with no gene match: 4. The CDR3 bases are TGTGCCAGCAGTTTAATCCAGGGGGCGGAAAAACTGTTTTTT. It translates to CASSLIQGAEKLFF.

The genes are TRBV5-1 and TRBJ2-7; the D call may be TRBD1 or TRBD2 (5 bases each). Germline CDR1 and CDR2: SGHRS and YFSETQ. There are 15 residues in the CDR3. V was clipped by 6 bases and J by 2 bases, with 18 bases between them. CDR3 DNA sequence: TGCGCCAGCACCCCTGACAGCCCCGGGGCCTACGAGCAGTACTTC. Translating gives CASTPDSPGAYEQYF.

This clonotype was counted many times. This sequence joins TRBV25-1 and TRBJ2-3, with D perhaps being TRBD1 or TRBD2 (5 bases each). CDR3 length: 16 residues. Trimming took off 3 bases at V and 6 bases at J, with 19 bases between the two ends. Germline V gene data show CDR1 as MGHDK and CDR2 as SYGVNS. The CDR3 loop reads CASSDPGTLTMDTQYF. Written as DNA, the CDR3 is TGTGCCAGCAGTGACCCTGGGACCCTGACCATGGATACGCAGTATTTT. The full variable domain, completed using reference TRBV25-1 and TRBJ2-3, is EADIYQTPRYLVIGTGKKITLECSQTMGHDKMYWYQQDPGMELHLIHYSYGVNSTEKGDLSSESTVSRIRTEHFPLTLESARPSHTSQYLCASSDPGTLTMDTQYFGPGTRLTVL.

This clonotype was counted ten times or more. The rearrangement uses TRBV29-1 and TRBJ2-5; D might be TRBD1 or TRBD2, each matching 5 bases. This CDR3 contains 14 residues. Germline V CDR1 and CDR2: SQVTM, ANQGSEA. The V gene lost 6 bases and the J gene lost 0 bases, with 14 bases spanning the gap. CDR3 amino acids: CSVRRDLYQETQYF. The CDR3 DNA follows: TGCAGCGTAAGAAGGGACCTGTACCAAGAGACCCAGTACTTC.

For the CDR3, the DNA is TGTGCCAGCAGTTTAGTCGCCTGGGGCAATCAGCCCCAGCATTTT. Its protein product is CASSLVAWGNQPQHF. V is TRBV27 and J is TRBJ1-5; D unclear. This CDR3 is 15 amino acids long. The germline V gene has CDR1 MNHEY and CDR2 SMNVEV (reference sequence). The V end was cut by 2 bases, the J end by 2 bases, with 10 bases between.

The V gene is TRBV5-8, the J gene TRBJ1-1; no clear D gene. The CDR3 is made up of 15 amino acids. Germline loops: CDR1 SGHTS, CDR2 YDEGEE. V gave up 1 base and J gave up 1 base, with 11 bases separating them. The CDR3 nucleotides read TGTGCCAGCAGCTTGAAAGGAGGCGGGAACACTGAAGCTTTCTTT. This sequence encodes CASSLKGGGNTEAFF.

The sample holds a few counts of this clonotype. The chain combines TRBV7-2 with TRBJ1-1; 7 nucleotides match TRBD1. V was clipped by 1 base and J by 1 base; unmatched bases: 6. CDR1 and CDR2 from the germline V gene are SGHTA and FQGNSA. This CDR3 comprises 16 residues. The DNA for the CDR3 is TGTGCCAGCAGCTTAGGAGGGGGCGATTGGAACACTGAAGCTTTCTTT. The encoded protein is CASSLGGGDWNTEAFF.

This chain links TRBV6-5 with TRBJ1-2; possibly TRBD1 for D (6 bases). CDR1 and CDR2 (germline): MNHEY, SVGAGI. V was pared by 3 bases and J by 6 bases, with 14 bases between. The CDR3 spans 14 residues. In DNA form, the CDR3 reads TGTGCCAGCAGTTATCTACAGGGCTTCAATGGCTACACCTTC. It specifies CASSYLQGFNGYTF.

As to this clonotype: One junction end does not reproduce the germline sequence, and a read error may be involved. The chain couples TRBV6-2 or TRBV6-3 to TRBJ2-2; 7 bases align to TRBD1. The germline V gene encodes CDR1 MNHEY and CDR2 SVGEGT. The CDR3 runs 13 residues. Here the CDR3 reads CASSYGQVGEPFF. CDR3 nucleotides: TGTGCCAGCAGTTACGGACAGGTCGGGGAGCCGTTTTTT.

In its sample, this clonotype was seen a few times. The DNA of the CDR3 is TGTGCCAGCTCACCTAAGCAAGAGACCCAGTACTTC. Residues: CASSPKQETQYF. The genes are TRBV18 and TRBJ2-5, with unresolved D. The CDR3 loop spans 12 amino acids. The V end lost 3 bases, the J end lost 2 bases, and 4 bases lay between the germline ends. Germline V lookup: CDR1 KGHSH, CDR2 LQKENI.

This clonotype appeared a few times. The chain recombines TRBV29-1 with TRBJ2-7; 7 bases line up with TRBD2. CDR1 is SQVTM, CDR2 ANQGSEA, per germline. The CDR3 spans 19 residues. J was trimmed by 3 bases and V by 2 bases; bases with no gene match: 22. CDR3 protein: CSVECGAGEGEGPVYEQYF. CDR3 coding DNA: TGCAGCGTTGAATGTGGGGCGGGAGAAGGGGAAGGGCCGGTCTACGAGCAGTACTTC.

The J gene is TRBJ2-1, the V gene TRBV2; 9 bases are shared with TRBD2. Germline assignment: CDR1 SNHLY and CDR2 FYNNEI. The CDR3 covers 14 residues. Losses at the gene ends were 4 bases for V and 3 bases for J; bases not matched to a gene: 1. Here the CDR3 reads CASSGAGGYNEQFF. Here the CDR3 DNA reads TGTGCCAGCAGTGGAGCGGGAGGCTACAATGAGCAGTTCTTC.

This clonotype has at least ten counts. This CDR3 is CASSFDPGLWETQYF. Written as DNA, the CDR3 is TGTGCCAGCAGTTTCGACCCAGGGTTGTGGGAGACCCAGTACTTC. V and J are TRBV6-5 and TRBJ2-5, with TRBD1 as a possible D gene (5 bases). V lost 4 bases and J 5 bases, leaving 17 bases between the germline ends. Germline V gene lookup returns CDR1 MNHEY and CDR2 SVGAGI. The CDR3 extends over 15 amino acids.

Ten or more counts support this clonotype. The chain carries TRBV3-1 and TRBJ2-7; D call uncertain. Germline V gene lookup returns CDR1 LGHDT and CDR2 YNNKEL (reference sequence). Trimming cost V 1 base and J 0 bases, with 7 bases left between them. The CDR3 has 14 amino acids. The CDR3 here is CASSQVASSYEQYF. In DNA, the CDR3 is TGTGCCAGCAGCCAAGTGGCCAGCTCCTACGAGCAGTACTTC.